Each of the 9 T cell receptor beta chains below was sequenced from the same sample in a study of T-cell reconstitution after alpha-beta-depleted transplantation in children. Library preparation (for TCRbeta) was performed with unique molecular identifiers. TCRdb called the PCR reads again in MiXCR, with one record for every CDR3 protein. The data show roughly 120,000 distinct CDR3 sequences, with around 10% seen just once and around 8.5% held by the top ten. This material consisted of PBMCs from the stem cell graft donor, taken from the stem cell graft. These receptors were taken from a human donor who donated a stem cell graft to a child with acute lymphoblastic leukemia.

This clonotype was counted at least ten times. The V call is TRBV21-1, the J call TRBJ2-7; TRBD1, the table's D call, lacks a check against the DNA. TRBV21-1 is termed a pseudogene. The CDR3 consists of 12 residues. The CDR3 here is CASPLPTERQYF. The CDR3 coding sequence is TGTGCCAGCCCTCTCCCGACAGAACGGCAGTACTTC.

This clonotype showed up many times. J is TRBJ2-3 and V is TRBV12-3 or TRBV12-4; TRBD2 matches 8 bases. CDR3 length equals 15 residues. Trimming cost V 2 bases and J 0 bases; bases outside gene matches: 1. The CDR3 loop reads CASSLSGGSTDTQYF. CDR3 DNA sequence: TGTGCCAGCAGTTTATCGGGGGGGAGCACAGATACGCAGTATTTT.

This clonotype was counted ten times or more. The chain carries TRBV6-5 and TRBJ2-7; 9 nucleotides line up with TRBD2. The V segment lost 2 bases and the J segment 7 bases; nucleotides outside the gene matches: 6. This CDR3 contains 14 residues. Germline CDR1 and CDR2: MNHEY and SVGAGI. CDR3: CASSYGVAGDEQYF. CDR3 nucleotide sequence: TGTGCCAGCAGTTACGGAGTAGCGGGAGATGAGCAGTACTTC.

This clonotype has at least ten counts. The chain has TRBV7-8 and TRBJ1-3, with 7 bases fitting TRBD1. The CDR3 contains 16 residues. V shed 4 bases, J shed 3 bases, and the junction held 9 bases outside the gene matches. Germline lookup yields CDR1 SGHVS and CDR2 FQNEAQ. CDR3 nucleotide sequence: TGTGCCAGCAGCTCCACAGGGGTAGTGCTTGGAAACACCATATATTTT. Its translation: CASSSTGVVLGNTIYF. Drawing the rest from reference TRBV7-8 and TRBJ1-3, the complete variable domain is GAGVSQSPRYKVAKRGQDVALRCDPISGHVSLFWYQQALGQGPEFLTYFQNEAQLDKSGLPSDRFFAERPEGSVSTLKIQRTQQEDSAVYLCASSSTGVVLGNTIYFGEGSWLTVV.

V gene TRBV5-1 combines with J gene TRBJ2-3; 10 bases align to TRBD1. V gave up 1 base and J gave up 6 bases; unmatched junction bases: 8. This CDR3 has 16 residues. CDR1 is SGHRS, CDR2 YFSETQ, per germline. The CDR3: CASSLSPPGQGDTQYF. CDR3 nucleotides: TGCGCCAGCAGCTTGAGCCCACCGGGACAGGGGGATACGCAGTATTTT.

This clonotype occurred many times. This sequence joins TRBV5-1 and TRBJ2-3, with TRBD2 identical over 11 bases. The CDR3 is 18 residues long. Trimming at V came to 0 bases and at J to 3 bases, leaving 9 bases not matched to a gene. Germline V CDR1 and CDR2: SGHRS, YFSETQ. The CDR3 region is CASSLGEPLAGETDTQYF. The DNA for the CDR3 is TGCGCCAGCAGCTTGGGAGAACCACTAGCGGGAGAGACAGATACGCAGTATTTT.

The sample holds many counts of this clonotype. V is TRBV5-6 and J is TRBJ1-4; D might be TRBD1 (5 bases). Germline CDR1 and CDR2: SGHDT and YYEEEE. Trimming cost V 1 base and J 4 bases, with 8 bases left between them. This CDR3 spans 14 amino acids. This CDR3 reads CASSLLGDNEKLFF. The CDR3 DNA sequence: TGTGCCAGCAGCTTGCTGGGGGATAATGAAAAACTGTTTTTT.

This clonotype was counted ten times or more. V gene TRBV5-1 combines with J gene TRBJ1-2, with D possibly TRBD1 on 5 matching bases. The V gene's germline CDR1 is SGHRS and CDR2 YFSETQ. This CDR3 is 14 amino acids long. V dropped 0 bases and J dropped 4 bases, with 10 bases sitting between them. The CDR3 DNA follows: TGCGCCAGCAGCTTGGCTCCAGGGACCTATGGCTACACCTTC. Protein sequence: CASSLAPGTYGYTF.

This clonotype was seen many times. The V gene is TRBV12-3 or TRBV12-4, the J gene TRBJ2-1; D not resolved. V lost 7 bases and J 5 bases, leaving 9 bases between the germline ends. The CDR3 sequence is 12 residues long. The CDR3 is CASTRTDNEQFF. As DNA, the CDR3 is TGTGCCAGCACGAGGACCGACAATGAGCAGTTCTTC.